This record looks at one T cell receptor (beta chain) sequence and its context. The antigen is not known. This sample stems from a study of cytomegalovirus exposure and HLA in healthy donors. The assay was immunoSEQ multiplex PCR, and TCRdb's table has in-frame clones only and misses some. Of hundreds of thousands of clones in the sample, roughly 87% were seen once. Study-level points and caveats: Rarity held for most TCR sequences, but there were some public TCRs that occurred in many donors. First-cohort TCR clusters tended to co-occur in the 120 or so validation repertoires, a later analysis found. Cytomegalovirus-associated status was assigned to some 180 TCR beta chains. The classifier was said to identify cytomegalovirus status with high specificity and sensitivity.

The sequenced material came from PBMCs. The source is a man between 18 and 29 years old in good health and CMV-seropositive.

CDR3 bases: TGCGCCAGCAGCCAAAGACTAGCGGGGAACAATGAGCAGTTCTTC. This sequence encodes CASSQRLAGNNEQFF. V is TRBV4-3 and J is TRBJ2-1; 11 bases fit TRBD2. Germline V lookup: CDR1 LGHNA, CDR2 YSLEER. V was pared by 2 bases and J by 5 bases, with 2 bases of the junction left unmatched. The CDR3 runs 15 residues.